This T cell receptor beta chain was documented in a study of identical twins. V was pared by 5 bases and J by 3 bases, with 11 bases of the junction left unmatched. Germline assignment: CDR1 SGHTA and CDR2 FQGTGA. The CDR3 totals 16 residues. This clonotype turned up a few times. MiXCR, run by TCRdb on the 5' RACE reads, gives a single entry per CDR3 protein. Of about 890,000 distinct CDR3 sequences in the sample, roughly an eighth were seen once. These data also formed part of another study, on yellow fever vaccine responses in identical twins.

The material sequenced was PBMCs. V is TRBV7-3 and J is TRBJ2-3, with 7 bases aligning to TRBD2. This sequence was found in a woman between 18 and 29 years old in good health. CDR3 region: CASSHTGGRGTDTQYF. Written as DNA, the CDR3 is TGTGCCAGCAGCCACACCGGCGGGAGAGGAACAGATACGCAGTATTTT.